The rows below give T cell receptor beta chains drawn from one sample of a study of T-cell reconstitution after alpha-beta-depleted transplantation in children. TCRdb used MiXCR to reprocess the PCR reads, holding one entry per CDR3 protein. The sample contains 440,000 or so distinct CDR3 sequences, roughly two fifths of which appear only once. The material sequenced was PBMCs, taken before TCRalphabeta/CD19-depleted stem cell transplant. The receptors originated from a girl aged 2 to 10 with aplastic anemia, due to receive a stem cell transplant. The CDR3 runs from the conserved cysteine through the conserved F or W. Each record gives: V gene, D gene, clone size, CDR3 length, J gene, CDR3 protein, CDR3 DNA. A D gene is named only where the DNA matches it firmly. Clone size is given for some rows only: seen once, a few or many times, or a class if the clone is expanded.

TRBV5-4	TRBD1	.	15	TRBJ1-1	CASSPGQGVDTEAFF	TGTGCCAGCAGCCCCGGACAGGGGGTTGATACTGAAGCTTTCTTT
TRBV7-2	TRBD2	.	14	TRBJ2-5	CASSYGGAGETQYF	TGTGCCAGCAGCTACGGGGGGGCGGGCGAGACCCAGTACTTC
TRBV6-2/TRBV6-3	.	.	12	TRBJ2-7	CASSIFGYEQYF	TGTGCCAGCAGTATATTTGGGTACGAGCAGTACTTC
TRBV5-1	TRBD2	.	16	TRBJ2-1	CASSLVVAGRGNEQFF	TGCGCCAGCAGCTTGGTGGTAGCGGGAAGAGGCAATGAGCAGTTCTTC
TRBV6-5	.	.	13	TRBJ1-2	CASSWTVDYGYTF	TGTGCCAGCAGTTGGACAGTGGACTATGGCTACACCTTC
TRBV20-1	.	.	12	TRBJ1-2	CSATRDTYGYTF	TGCAGTGCCACCCGGGACACCTATGGCTACACCTTC
TRBV29-1	.	.	12	TRBJ2-5	CSVPLGGETQYF	TGCAGCGTTCCACTGGGGGGAGAGACCCAGTACTTC
TRBV12-3/TRBV12-4	.	.	14	TRBJ2-7	CASSFGAHSYEQYF	TGTGCCAGCAGTTTCGGAGCTCATTCCTACGAGCAGTACTTC
TRBV4-1	TRBD1	many	17	TRBJ2-2	CASSQDQEQGAGGELFF	TGCGCCAGCAGCCAAGATCAAGAGCAGGGGGCAGGCGGGGAGCTGTTTTTT
TRBV28	.	.	17	TRBJ2-6	CASSLNWEHSGANVLTF	TGTGCCAGCAGTTTAAATTGGGAGCACTCTGGGGCCAACGTCCTGACTTTC
TRBV20-1	.	once	14	TRBJ2-1	CSADNGGTYNEQFF	TGCAGTGCGGACAACGGGGGTACCTACAATGAGCAGTTCTTC
TRBV28	.	few	14	TRBJ2-1	CASRGVSAYNEQFF	TGTGCCAGCAGGGGAGTTAGCGCCTACAATGAGCAGTTCTTC
TRBV11-2	TRBD1	few	15	TRBJ1-4	CASSPPLGTGEKLFF	TGTGCCAGCAGCCCACCTCTAGGGACAGGGGAAAAACTGTTTTTT
TRBV27	TRBD2	many	16	TRBJ2-7	CASSSSGLAVSYEQYF	TGTGCCAGCAGTTCATCGGGACTAGCGGTTTCCTACGAGCAGTACTTC
TRBV12-3/TRBV12-4	TRBD2	.	15	TRBJ2-3	CASSLAGLVIDTQYF	TGTGCCAGCAGTTTAGCCGGACTAGTCATAGATACGCAGTATTTT
TRBV7-9	.	.	12	TRBJ2-7	CASLDSTYEQYF	TGTGCCAGCCTTGACAGTACCTACGAGCAGTACTTC
TRBV20-1	.	many	15	TRBJ2-3	CSARDLRISTDTQYF	TGCAGTGCTAGAGATCTCCGGATATCTACAGATACGCAGTATTTT
TRBV5-1	TRBD2	many	16	TRBJ2-1	CASSLGSGSSYNEQFF	TGCGCCAGCAGCTTAGGTAGCGGGAGCTCCTACAATGAGCAGTTCTTC
TRBV5-1	TRBD1	many	15	TRBJ1-2	CASSPSGGRGYGYTF	TGCGCCAGCAGCCCTTCAGGGGGCAGAGGCTATGGCTACACCTTC
TRBV20-1	TRBD1	many	14	TRBJ1-5	CSAGDSLLGQPQHF	TGCAGTGCTGGGGACAGCCTCCTAGGACAGCCCCAGCATTTT
TRBV3-1	.	many	11	TRBJ1-1	CASSQWTEAFF	TGTGCCAGCAGTCAGTGGACTGAAGCTTTCTTT